At least ten counts were recorded for the clone carrying this TCR beta chain. Its specificity is not known. Germline trimming cut 2 bases from V and 1 base from J; bases unmatched to any gene: 4. Germline V CDR1 and CDR2: SGHTA, FQGNSA. The CDR3 has 15 residues. The TCR beta libraries were generated through quantitative 5'-RACE incorporating molecular barcodes. TCRdb reprocessed the 5' RACE reads via MiXCR and lists one record per CDR3 protein. The sample gives about 500,000 distinct CDR3 sequences, about 5.7% of which show up once; 3% to 4% is in the top ten. These data come from a study of CD8 T cells in ankylosing spondylitis. Study-level results: Within ankylosing spondylitis blood, a TCR beta motif made up of eight highly homologous variants appeared to be characteristic. Disease-linked clones bore a CD8+ phenotype and were relatively rare in peripheral blood. Disease-linked clones reportedly concentrated significantly in matched ankylosing spondylitis synovial fluid. Both synovial fluid and blood in reactive arthritis had previously been reported to carry some motif variants.

The chain combines TRBV7-2 with TRBJ1-1, with TRBD1 matching 7 bases. The TCR sequence derives from a male donor with ankylosing spondylitis. What was sequenced was blood, either unsorted or a sorted T cell fraction (not recorded which). The CDR3 sequence is CASSLSWTGNTEAFF. CDR3 DNA sequence: TGTGCCAGCAGCTTATCCTGGACAGGGAACACTGAAGCTTTCTTT.